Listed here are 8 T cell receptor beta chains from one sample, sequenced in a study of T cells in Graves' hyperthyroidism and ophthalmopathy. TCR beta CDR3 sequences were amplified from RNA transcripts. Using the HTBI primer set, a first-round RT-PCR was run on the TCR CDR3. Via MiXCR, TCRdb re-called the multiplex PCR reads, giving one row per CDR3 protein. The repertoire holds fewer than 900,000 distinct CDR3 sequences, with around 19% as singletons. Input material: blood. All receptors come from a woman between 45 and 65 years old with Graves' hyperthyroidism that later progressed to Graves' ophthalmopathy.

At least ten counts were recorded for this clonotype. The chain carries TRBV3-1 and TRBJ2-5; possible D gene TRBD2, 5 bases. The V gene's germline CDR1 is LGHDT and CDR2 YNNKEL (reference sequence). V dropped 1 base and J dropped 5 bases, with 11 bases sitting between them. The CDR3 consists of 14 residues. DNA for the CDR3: TGTGCCAGCAGCCAAGTGAGGGATGGGGAGACCCAGTACTTC. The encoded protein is CASSQVRDGETQYF.

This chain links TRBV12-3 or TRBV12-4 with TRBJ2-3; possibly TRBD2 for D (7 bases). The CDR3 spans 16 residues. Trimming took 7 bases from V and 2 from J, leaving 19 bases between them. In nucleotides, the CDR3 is TGTGCCAGCACACCAAGTCGGGGGGCCCCCACAGATACGCAGTATTTT. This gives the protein CASTPSRGAPTDTQYF.

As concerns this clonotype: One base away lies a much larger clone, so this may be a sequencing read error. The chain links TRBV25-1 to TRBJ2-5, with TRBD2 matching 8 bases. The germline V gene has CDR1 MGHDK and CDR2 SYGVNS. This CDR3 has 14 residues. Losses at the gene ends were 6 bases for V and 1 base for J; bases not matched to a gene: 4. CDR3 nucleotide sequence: TGTGCCAGCAGCCGGGGGGGGTTCCAAGAGACCCAGTACTTC. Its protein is CASSRGGFQETQYF.

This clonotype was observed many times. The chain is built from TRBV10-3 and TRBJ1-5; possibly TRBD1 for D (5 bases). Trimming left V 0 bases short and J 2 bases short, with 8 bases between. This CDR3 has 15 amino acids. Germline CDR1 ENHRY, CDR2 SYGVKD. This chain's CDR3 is CAISESRGGNQPQHF. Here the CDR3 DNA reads TGTGCCATCAGTGAGTCGAGAGGGGGCAATCAGCCCCAGCATTTT.

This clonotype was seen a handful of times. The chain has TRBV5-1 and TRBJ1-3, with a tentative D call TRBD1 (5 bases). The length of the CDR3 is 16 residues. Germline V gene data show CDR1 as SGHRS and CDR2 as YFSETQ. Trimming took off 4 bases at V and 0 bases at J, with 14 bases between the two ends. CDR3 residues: CASSTSGDPSGNTIYF. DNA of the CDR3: TGCGCCAGCAGCACATCCGGGGACCCCTCTGGAAACACCATATATTTT.

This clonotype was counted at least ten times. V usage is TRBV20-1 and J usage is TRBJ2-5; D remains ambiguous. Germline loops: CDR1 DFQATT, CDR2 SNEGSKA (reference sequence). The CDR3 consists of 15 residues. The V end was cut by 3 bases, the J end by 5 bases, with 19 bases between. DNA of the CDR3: TGCAGTGCTAGTAACCTACTTGGTAATCGGGAGACCCAGTACTTC. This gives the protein CSASNLLGNRETQYF.

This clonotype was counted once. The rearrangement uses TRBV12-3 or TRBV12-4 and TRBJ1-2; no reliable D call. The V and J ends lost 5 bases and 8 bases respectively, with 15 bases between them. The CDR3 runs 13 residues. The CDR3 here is CASSPEALRGYTF. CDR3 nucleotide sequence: TGTGCCAGCAGTCCGGAGGCCCTCCGGGGCTACACCTTC.

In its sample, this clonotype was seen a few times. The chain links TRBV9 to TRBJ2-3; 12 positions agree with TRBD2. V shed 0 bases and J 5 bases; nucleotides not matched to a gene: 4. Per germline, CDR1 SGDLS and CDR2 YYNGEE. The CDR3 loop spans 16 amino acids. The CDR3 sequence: CASSVALAGGGDTQYF. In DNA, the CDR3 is TGTGCCAGCAGCGTAGCTCTAGCGGGGGGGGGAGATACGCAGTATTTT.